This T cell receptor (beta chain) was obtained from a study of T cell changes during pregnancy in multiple sclerosis. Assay used: immunoSEQ multiplex PCR; TCRdb lists only in-frame clones, some missing. There are tens of thousands of clones in the sample; about 92% occur only once, and roughly 3.3% lies in the top ten. Germline loops: CDR1 SGHAT, CDR2 FQNNGV. Trimming cost V 5 bases and J 2 bases, with 14 bases left between them. The CDR3 runs to 15 residues. This chain links TRBV11-2 with TRBJ2-3; possibly TRBD1 for D (5 bases). The sample here was peripheral blood, taken in the first trimester of pregnancy. The receptor's source is a female donor in good health, enrolled as a control in a pregnancy study. For the CDR3, the DNA is TGTGCCAGCAGCCCCCAGCAGGGCCTCACAGATACGCAGTATTTT. Its translation is CASSPQQGLTDTQYF.